These 10 T cell receptor beta chains originate from one sample sequenced in a study of CD8 T cells in Susac syndrome. Reverse transcription used roughly 0.5 to 1 ug RNA and random hexamers. Via MiXCR, TCRdb re-called the immunoSEQ multiplex PCR reads, giving one row per CDR3 protein. This table holds some 77,000 distinct CDR3 sequences, 85% to 95% found once. The sample consisted of CD4+ T cells from PBMCs. These receptors were collected from a human donor with Susac syndrome.

The count of this clonotype is one. The chain joins TRBV9 to TRBJ2-5; D may be TRBD2 (6 bases). The CDR3 totals 14 residues. The ends were cut back, 0 bases at V and 5 bases at J, with 11 bases in the middle. Germline V gene lookup returns CDR1 SGDLS and CDR2 YYNGEE. CDR3 in DNA: TGTGCCAGCAGCGTAGACCGGGAGCTTGAGACCCAGTACTTC. Its protein product is CASSVDRELETQYF.

The chain combines TRBV15 with TRBJ2-3; D call uncertain. Germline lookup yields CDR1 LNHNV and CDR2 YYDKDF (reference sequence). CDR3 size: 14 residues. Trimming removed 8 bases from V and 0 bases from J, with 12 bases in between. The CDR3 loop is CATEEGLSTDTQYF. The CDR3 DNA sequence: TGTGCCACCGAGGAAGGGCTCAGCACAGATACGCAGTATTTT.

For the CDR3, the DNA is TGTGCCAGCAGCGTAGGACAGGCGCCAGGGGGTAATCAGCCCCAGCATTTT. Protein product: CASSVGQAPGGNQPQHF. The rearrangement joins TRBV9 to TRBJ1-5; 7 nucleotides match TRBD1. This CDR3 region has 17 residues. The germline gives CDR1 SGDLS, CDR2 YYNGEE. The V gene end was trimmed by 0 bases and the J gene end by 4 bases; junction bases not matched to a gene: 10. Combining the CDR3 with reference TRBV9 and TRBJ1-5 gives the whole variable domain DSGVTQTPKHLITATGQRVTLRCSPRSGDLSVYWYQQSLDQGLQFLIQYYNGEERAKGNILERFSAQQFPDLHSELNLSSLELGDSALYFCASSVGQAPGGNQPQHFGDGTRLSIL.

The table lists this clonotype with a count of one. The chain links TRBV11-2 to TRBJ2-3; D not resolved. Trimming left V 7 bases short and J 2 bases short, with 7 bases between. This CDR3 has 12 amino acids. Per the germline V gene, CDR1 is SGHAT and CDR2 is FQNNGV. CDR3 in amino acids: CASTLITDTQYF. CDR3 DNA sequence: TGTGCCAGCACCCTAATCACAGATACGCAGTATTTT.

The CDR3 sequence: CASSYSRVEQYF. DNA of the CDR3: TGTGCCAGCAGTTACTCTCGGGTGGAGCAGTACTTC. The rearrangement joins TRBV6-2 or TRBV6-3 to TRBJ2-7; D remains unclear. This CDR3 region has 12 residues. CDR1 is MNHEY and CDR2 is SVGEGT in the germline V gene. Trimming cost V 0 bases and J 7 bases, with 7 bases left between them.

This chain joins TRBV3-1 and TRBJ2-1; 9 bases are shared with TRBD1. Unmatched junction bases numbered 3, after V lost 4 bases and J lost 11 bases. The germline gives CDR1 LGHDT, CDR2 YNNKEL (reference sequence). The CDR3 has 12 residues. The CDR3 DNA reads as TGTGCCAGCAGCCGGGACAGGGAAAAGCAGTTCTTC. Translated, it gives CASSRDREKQFF.

The J gene is TRBJ2-3, the V gene TRBV9, with a tentative D call TRBD2 (5 bases). The CDR3 covers 14 residues. The V gene lost 6 bases and the J gene lost 0 bases, with 11 bases spanning the gap. The germline gives CDR1 SGDLS, CDR2 YYNGEE. The chain's CDR3 is CASTSGSSTDTQYF. In nucleotides, the CDR3 is TGTGCCAGCACGAGCGGTTCTAGCACAGATACGCAGTATTTT.

This clonotype appeared once. The chain recombines TRBV29-1 with TRBJ1-4; D is perhaps TRBD1 (6 bases). CDR3 size: 12 residues. The germline V gene has CDR1 SQVTM and CDR2 ANQGSEA. The V end lost 4 bases, the J end lost 8 bases, and 11 bases lay between the germline ends. The CDR3 DNA is TGCAGCGTTGGCACAGGGCGCGAAAAACTGTTTTTT. This gives the protein CSVGTGREKLFF.

This sequence joins TRBV7-3 and TRBJ2-1, with D perhaps matching TRBD1 (5 bases). V dropped 2 bases and J dropped 4 bases, with 9 bases sitting between them. Germline CDR1 SGHTA, CDR2 FQGTGA. The CDR3 totals 14 residues. The CDR3 loop is CASSLGHLYNEQFF. The DNA for the CDR3 is TGTGCCAGCAGCTTAGGACACCTTTACAATGAGCAGTTCTTC.

V usage is TRBV4-3 and J usage is TRBJ2-3; 10 bases are a match to TRBD2. The CDR3 has 17 amino acids. J was trimmed by 4 bases and V by 5 bases; bases with no gene match: 12. Looked up from germline, CDR1 is LGHNA and CDR2 is YSLEER. This CDR3 reads CASSSQGLAGDADTQYF. CDR3 DNA sequence: TGCGCCAGCAGCTCCCAAGGGCTAGCGGGAGATGCAGATACGCAGTATTTT.